These T cell receptor beta chains were read from a single sample in a study of T-cell memory formation after mild COVID-19. TCRdb fed the 5' RACE reads into MiXCR, producing one record per CDR3 protein. The sample lists roughly 350,000 distinct CDR3 sequences, around 21% seen once, with roughly an eighth in the top ten. Source material: PBMCs or a T cell subset sorted from them (not recorded which). These receptors came from an adult woman who had mild COVID-19 (a few samples of this study predate the infection). Cell type and time point are not known. CDR3s include the opening cysteine and the closing phenylalanine or tryptophan. A D gene is named only where the DNA matches it firmly. Rows may omit the clone size; those that give it use once, few, many or a size class.

D	J	V	size	DNA	CDR3
-	TRBJ2-5	TRBV7-2	few	TGTGCCAGCAGCTTAGCACGGGCCCCGAGAGAGACCCAGTACTTC	CASSLARAPRETQYF
-	TRBJ2-1	TRBV10-3	few	TGTGCCATCAGTGAATACAATGAGCAGTTCTTC	CAISEYNEQFF
-	TRBJ1-2	TRBV20-1	-	TGCAGTGCAATACAGGGCTCCCGTGTCCTTAACTATGGCTACACCTTC	CSAIQGSRVLNYGYTF
-	TRBJ1-1	TRBV5-8	-	TGTGCCAGCAGTCACGCCAGGAACACTGAAGCTTTCTTT	CASSHARNTEAFF
TRBD2	TRBJ2-7	TRBV4-3	few	TGCGCCAGCAGCCAAGATTTATTGGCTAGCGGAGGGTACGAGCAGTACTTC	CASSQDLLASGGYEQYF
-	TRBJ2-1	TRBV13	once	TGTGCCAGCAGCAGAGCGGAAACTCTCTACAATGAGCAGTTCTTC	CASSRAETLYNEQFF
TRBD2	TRBJ2-5	TRBV6-1	-	TGTGCCAGCAGTGCTGGCGGGGGAGAGACCCAGTACTTC	CASSAGGGETQYF
-	TRBJ1-1	TRBV29-1	-	TGCAGCGTGAGACAGGTGAACACTGAAGCTTTCTTT	CSVRQVNTEAFF
TRBD2	TRBJ2-1	TRBV6-7	few	TGTGCCAGCAGCCGACTAGCGGGGAGGAAGATCTACAATGAGCAGTTCTTC	CASSRLAGRKIYNEQFF
-	TRBJ2-7	TRBV2	-	TGTGCCAGCAGTAAAGTAGGACAGTTCCTCTCCTACGAGCAGTACTTC	CASSKVGQFLSYEQYF
-	TRBJ1-4	TRBV11-2	few	TGTGCCAGCAGCCCGCAACAGGCAACTAATGAAAAACTGTTTTTT	CASSPQQATNEKLFF
-	TRBJ2-1	TRBV4-3	-	TGCGCCAGCAGCCATCAGGCGACTAGAGGGGGTGAGCAGTTCTTC	CASSHQATRGGEQFF
TRBD1	TRBJ1-2	TRBV20-1	-	TGCAGTGCTGGGGGGCCGGGACAGGGGGGAACTGGCTACACCTTC	CSAGGPGQGGTGYTF
-	TRBJ2-1	TRBV3-2	-	TGTGCCAGCAAAGAGGGCAATAATGAGCAGTTCTTC	CASKEGNNEQFF
TRBD1	TRBJ1-1	TRBV9	few	TGTGCCAGCAGCGGGACAGGATACACTGAAGCTTTCTTT	CASSGTGYTEAFF
TRBD1	TRBJ1-1	TRBV7-2	many	TGTGCCAGCAGCCGAGACAGGGGGGGTACTGAAGCTTTCTTT	CASSRDRGGTEAFF
TRBD2	TRBJ2-5	TRBV6-5	many	TGTGCCAGCAGAAGACTAGCGGAAGAGACCCAGTACTTC	CASRRLAEETQYF
-	TRBJ1-5	TRBV2	-	TGTGCCAGCAGCCACCCCGTCAGTGTTAATCAGCCCCAGCATTTT	CASSHPVSVNQPQHF
-	TRBJ1-2	TRBV12-3/TRBV12-4	few	TGTGCCAGCAGGCAGGACTATGGCTACACCTTC	CASRQDYGYTF
TRBD1	TRBJ2-7	TRBV9	few	TGTGCCAGCAGCGTAGGACAGGGGGCGTACCACGAGCAGTACTTC	CASSVGQGAYHEQYF
-	TRBJ2-7	TRBV5-1	few	TGCGCCAGCAGCACCGGGGACCCCTCCTACGAGCAGTACTTC	CASSTGDPSYEQYF
-	TRBJ1-1	TRBV12-3/TRBV12-4	-	TGTGCCAGCAGCATCCTAAGGGGGTACACTGAAGCTTTCTTT	CASSILRGYTEAFF
-	TRBJ1-1	TRBV6-1	few	TGTGCCAGCAAGGGGGGGGTAGCTTTCTTT	CASKGGVAFF
TRBD1	TRBJ2-7	TRBV9	-	TGTGCCAGCAGCGGAGGGACAGGGGCCGAGCAGTACTTC	CASSGGTGAEQYF
TRBD1	TRBJ2-1	TRBV7-3	few	TGTGCCAGCAGCTTAAACAGGGGGAGCTACAATGAGCAGTTCTTC	CASSLNRGSYNEQFF
-	TRBJ1-1	TRBV30	-	TGTGCCTGGAGCGTGAACGGGGTTGAAGCTTTCTTT	CAWSVNGVEAFF
TRBD2	TRBJ2-5	TRBV3-1	-	TGTGCCAGCAGCCGAGGGTTTAGCGGGGGGCAAGAGACCCAGTACTTC	CASSRGFSGGQETQYF
-	TRBJ2-2	TRBV28	-	TGTGCCAGCTACAGGGCGGACACCGGGGAGCTGTTTTTT	CASYRADTGELFF
-	TRBJ2-5	TRBV2	few	TGTGCCAGCAAAGTCGGGGGAAAAGAGACCCAGTACTTC	CASKVGGKETQYF
-	TRBJ1-1	TRBV3-1	-	TGTGCCAGCAGCCAAGTTGGACAGTTGAACACTGAAGCTTTCTTT	CASSQVGQLNTEAFF
-	TRBJ1-2	TRBV20-1	few	TGCAGTGCTAGGTCGGACGATGGCTACACCTTC	CSARSDDGYTF
TRBD2	TRBJ2-7	TRBV5-1	few	TGCGCCAGCAGCCTTCCCACTAGCGGGGGGGCCGACAGGTACTTC	CASSLPTSGGADRYF
-	TRBJ2-3	TRBV7-3	-	TGTGCCAGCAGCTTAAAATTAGGAGGGGGCGCGGCAGATACGCAGTATTTT	CASSLKLGGGAADTQYF
-	TRBJ2-7	TRBV2	-	TGTGCCAGCAGTGTTGGATCGGGGAACAGCGAGCAGTACTTC	CASSVGSGNSEQYF
TRBD2	TRBJ2-1	TRBV3-1	-	TGTGCCAGCAGCCAAGGGGGTCTAGCGGGAGTCTATGAGCAGTTCTTC	CASSQGGLAGVYEQFF
TRBD1	TRBJ1-5	TRBV5-1	few	TGCGCCAGCAGCCCATCGACAGGGTATCAGCCCCAGCATTTT	CASSPSTGYQPQHF
-	TRBJ2-5	TRBV11-2	few	TGTGCCAGCGGGCGAGGCTCTCGGGCAGAGACCCAGTACTTC	CASGRGSRAETQYF
-	TRBJ2-1	TRBV6-2/TRBV6-3	-	TGTGCCAGCACCAAGGGGCAGGGAATAGGATACAATGAGCAGTTCTTC	CASTKGQGIGYNEQFF
TRBD2	TRBJ2-5	TRBV4-1	few	TGCGCCAGCAGCCAAGATCAGGGCGGGAGGGGAAAGACCCAGTACTTC	CASSQDQGGRGKTQYF
-	TRBJ1-1	TRBV7-8	few	TGTGCCAGCAGCTTTAGTTGGGAGCGGGGGGCCACTGAAGCTTTCTTT	CASSFSWERGATEAFF
-	TRBJ2-3	TRBV27	-	TGTGCCAGCAGCGCAAATGGACTCCCAGATACGCAGTATTTT	CASSANGLPDTQYF
TRBD2	TRBJ2-1	TRBV4-2	-	TGTGCCAGCAGCCAGCAGCGGGGGGGCGTCTACAATGAGCAGTTCTTC	CASSQQRGGVYNEQFF
TRBD2	TRBJ2-1	TRBV20-1	-	TGCAGTGCTAGTTTGAGCGGGGGGGTTGGTGAGCAGTTCTTC	CSASLSGGVGEQFF
-	TRBJ1-4	TRBV27	-	TGTGCCAGCAGTTTCAGGAACACAGCCGCAAAACTGTTTTTT	CASSFRNTAAKLFF
-	TRBJ1-1	TRBV4-2	many	TGTGCCAGCAGCCAACAAGCTCGAGGAATGAACACTGAAGCTTTCTTT	CASSQQARGMNTEAFF
-	TRBJ1-3	TRBV5-1	-	TGCGCCAGCAGCTTGGCCGTCAGCTCTGGAAACACCATATATTTT	CASSLAVSSGNTIYF
TRBD1	TRBJ2-7	TRBV6-1	-	TGTGCCAGCAGTGAGGGACAGGCCTACGAGCAGTACTTC	CASSEGQAYEQYF
-	TRBJ1-2	TRBV6-4	few	TGTGCCAGCAGGGACCCATGGGGGGCCTACTATGGCTACACCTTC	CASRDPWGAYYGYTF
-	TRBJ1-6	TRBV30	few	TGTGCCTGTTCGTTGGGGGGCTTCATGGGATCACCCCTCCACTTT	CACSLGGFMGSPLHF
-	TRBJ1-2	TRBV4-2	few	TGTGCCAGCAGCCAAGGGCAGGTTGGCGACTATGGCTACACCTTC	CASSQGQVGDYGYTF
-	TRBJ2-5	TRBV15	-	TGTGCCACTACACAGGGAGGATGGCAAGAGACCCAGTACTTC	CATTQGGWQETQYF
-	TRBJ2-1	TRBV11-2	-	TGTGCCAGCAATACAGGGCCCGGGTACAATGAGCAGTTCTTC	CASNTGPGYNEQFF
-	TRBJ2-5	TRBV15	many	TGTGCCACCAGCAGAGATCGGGCGCTGCCCTCAGAGACCCAGTACTTC	CATSRDRALPSETQYF
-	TRBJ2-3	TRBV20-1	few	TGCAGTGTGAGGCGGAGGGAGAACACAGATACGCAGTATTTT	CSVRRRENTDTQYF
-	TRBJ1-1	TRBV24-1	few	TGTGCCACTAACAACAGGGAGAACACTGAAGCTTTCTTT	CATNNRENTEAFF
TRBD1	TRBJ1-4	TRBV12-3/TRBV12-4	-	TGTGCCAGCAGTTTGGGGACAGGGGGCGCGGGTGAAAAACTGTTTTTT	CASSLGTGGAGEKLFF
-	TRBJ2-3	TRBV5-1	-	TGCGCCAGCAGCTCTCTAAACAGGGAGACAGATACGCAGTATTTT	CASSSLNRETDTQYF
TRBD2	TRBJ2-3	TRBV20-1	-	TGCCTAACTTCGGGGGGGTACACAGATACGCAGTATTTT	CLTSGGYTDTQYF
-	TRBJ2-6	TRBV30	-	TGTGCCTGGGCTCGCCGGACCGCCTCTGGGGCCAACGTCCTGACTTTC	CAWARRTASGANVLTF